The 8 T cell receptor beta chains given below trace back to one sample, sequenced in a study of T cells in Graves' hyperthyroidism and ophthalmopathy. Researchers amplified the TCR beta CDR3 regions from RNA transcripts. The TCR CDR3 first-round RT-PCR relied on the HTBI primer set. TCRdb reprocessed the multiplex PCR reads with MiXCR, giving one entry per CDR3 protein. Of approximately 610,000 distinct CDR3 sequences listed, roughly 14% are singletons. The specimen was blood. Receptors originate from a woman between 40 and 50 years old with Graves' ophthalmopathy.

This clonotype was counted many times. The chain carries TRBV28 and TRBJ2-7, with D tentatively TRBD1 (6 bases). V was trimmed by 2 bases and J by 4 bases, leaving 21 bases between them. The CDR3 covers 17 residues. Germline CDR1 reads MDHEN; CDR2 reads SYDVKM. Here the CDR3 reads CASSLGGGEGGEYEQYF. The CDR3 DNA reads as TGTGCCAGCAGTTTAGGTGGGGGCGAAGGGGGAGAATACGAGCAGTACTTC.

This clonotype was observed at least ten times. The CDR3 bases are TGTGCCAGCAGCCACAGGGCCGCCAGATATGGCTACACCTTC. The encoded protein is CASSHRAARYGYTF. This sequence joins TRBV7-2 and TRBJ1-2; TRBD1 might be the D (6 bases). Germline loops: CDR1 SGHTA, CDR2 FQGNSA. CDR3 size: 14 residues. The V gene lost 5 bases and the J gene lost 5 bases, with 15 bases spanning the gap.

J is TRBJ2-2 and V is TRBV4-2; 8 bases line up with TRBD2. The CDR3 consists of 17 residues. J was trimmed by 7 bases and V by 8 bases; bases with no gene match: 18. Germline-derived CDR1 and CDR2 are LGHNA and YNFKEQ. In DNA, the CDR3 is TGTGCCAGCGGCCGTTCCACCGCCGGGGGGGCGATCGGGGAGCTGTTTTTT. Residues: CASGRSTAGGAIGELFF.

This clonotype was picked up many times. The chain links TRBV11-2 to TRBJ2-7, with TRBD2 matching 10 bases. The CDR3 is 16 amino acids. Germline CDR1 SGHAT, CDR2 FQNNGV. The ends lost 5 bases at V and 4 bases at J; junction bases unmatched: 11. The chain's CDR3 is CASSPGLGLADYEQYF. DNA for the CDR3: TGTGCCAGCAGCCCAGGGCTCGGACTAGCGGATTACGAGCAGTACTTC. The whole variable domain, filled in from reference TRBV11-2 and TRBJ2-7, reads EAGVAQSPRYKIIEKRQSVAFWCNPISGHATLYWYQQILGQGPKLLIQFQNNGVVDDSQLPKDRFSAERLKGVDSTLKIQPAKLEDSAVYLCASSPGLGLADYEQYFGPGTRLTVT.

This clonotype appeared many times. The rearrangement links TRBV19 to TRBJ1-5; no firm D call. The CDR3 has 15 amino acids. V was cut by 3 bases and J by 1 base, with 10 bases left in between. Germline values: CDR1 LNHDA, CDR2 SQIVND (reference sequence). CDR3 amino acids: CASSIFHGSNQPQHF. The CDR3 DNA reads as TGTGCCAGTAGTATCTTCCATGGGAGCAATCAGCCCCAGCATTTT.

In this sample, this clonotype turned up many times. V usage is TRBV6-5 and J usage is TRBJ2-7; TRBD1 might be the D (5 bases). V lost 4 bases to trimming and J lost 2 bases, with 12 bases between them. Germline V lookup: CDR1 MNHEY, CDR2 SVGAGI. CDR3 length: 14 residues. The CDR3, as DNA: TGTGCCAGCAGTTCTTCACTGGACACCTACGAGCAGTACTTC. Translation gives CASSSSLDTYEQYF.

The sample holds many counts of this clonotype. The CDR3 DNA sequence: TGCAGCGTTGTCGAGGGGAGGACTGAAGCTTTCTTT. Residues: CSVVEGRTEAFF. The chain employs TRBV29-1 and TRBJ1-1; D perhaps matches TRBD1 (5 bases). The CDR3 is 12 residues long. Trimming pared 4 bases from V and 5 bases from J, leaving 11 bases between. Germline CDR1 reads SQVTM; CDR2 reads ANQGSEA.

This clonotype appeared a few times. V usage is TRBV10-3 and J usage is TRBJ2-7; D perhaps matches TRBD2 (6 bases). CDR1 is ENHRY, CDR2 SYGVKD, per germline. This CDR3 contains 14 residues. V shed 11 bases and J shed 2 bases, with 19 bases lying between them. The CDR3 DNA reads as TGTGCCGTCTCGAGGCAGGCGGGAACCTACGAGCAGTACTTC. Its translation: CAVSRQAGTYEQYF.